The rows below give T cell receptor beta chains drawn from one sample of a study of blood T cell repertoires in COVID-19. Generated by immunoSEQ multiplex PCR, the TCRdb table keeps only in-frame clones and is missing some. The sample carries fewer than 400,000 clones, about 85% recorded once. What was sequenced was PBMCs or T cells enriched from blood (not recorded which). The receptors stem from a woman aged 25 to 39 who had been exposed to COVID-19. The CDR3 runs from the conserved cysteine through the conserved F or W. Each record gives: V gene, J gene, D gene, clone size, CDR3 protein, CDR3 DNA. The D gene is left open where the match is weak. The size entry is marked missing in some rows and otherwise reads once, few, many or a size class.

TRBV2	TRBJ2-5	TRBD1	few	CASKRTGQETQYF	TGTGCCAGCAAGAGGACAGGGCAAGAGACCCAGTACTTC
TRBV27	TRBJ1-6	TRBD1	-	CASSPNDREATYFSPLHF	TGTGCCAGCAGTCCTAACGACAGGGAGGCAACATACTTTTCACCCCTCCACTTT
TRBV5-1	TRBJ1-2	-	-	CASSVGLTSSYGYTF	TGCGCCAGCAGCGTGGGACTGACTTCGTCGTATGGCTACACCTTC
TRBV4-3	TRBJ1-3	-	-	CASSQDRGNTIYF	TGCGCCAGCAGCCAAGACAGAGGAAACACCATATATTTT
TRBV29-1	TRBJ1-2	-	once	CSVWDNYYGYTF	TGCAGCGTTTGGGACAATTACTATGGCTACACCTTC
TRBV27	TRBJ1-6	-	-	CASRSARGGLGPLHF	TGTGCCAGCAGATCGGCGAGAGGGGGATTAGGACCCCTCCACTTT
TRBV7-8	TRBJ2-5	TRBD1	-	CASSLTEDRAETQYF	TGTGCCAGCAGCTTAACGGAAGACAGGGCGGAGACCCAGTACTTC
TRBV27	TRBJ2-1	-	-	CASSSHGSPGVNEQFF	TGTGCCAGCAGTTCCCACGGGAGCCCGGGGGTCAATGAGCAGTTCTTC
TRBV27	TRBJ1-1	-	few	CASSMDSLVLAEAFF	TGTGCCAGCAGTATGGACAGCCTAGTTCTCGCAGAAGCTTTCTTT
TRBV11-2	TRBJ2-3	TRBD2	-	CASSLAGGWRSFTDTQYF	TGTGCCAGCAGCTTGGCGGGGGGCTGGAGGAGTTTCACAGATACGCAGTATTTT
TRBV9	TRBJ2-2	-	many	CASSLNTGELFF	TGTGCCAGCAGCCTTAACACCGGGGAGCTGTTTTTT
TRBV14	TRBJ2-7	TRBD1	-	CASSHLPGTAYEQYF	TGTGCCAGCAGCCACCTTCCTGGGACAGCCTACGAGCAGTACTTC
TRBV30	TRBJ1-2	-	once	CAWSDPGIRGYTF	TGTGCCTGGAGTGACCCAGGGATCAGAGGCTACACCTTC
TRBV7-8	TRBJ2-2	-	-	CASSLGGLRELFF	TGTGCCAGCAGCTTAGGTGGCCTGCGGGAGCTGTTTTTT
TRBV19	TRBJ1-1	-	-	CASSRQHMNTEAFF	TGTGCCAGTAGTAGACAGCACATGAACACTGAAGCTTTCTTT
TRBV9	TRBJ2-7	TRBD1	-	CASSGQGSHYEQYF	TGTGCCAGCAGCGGACAGGGATCCCATTACGAGCAGTACTTC
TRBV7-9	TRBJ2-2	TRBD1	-	CASSFQGTGGFGMTGELFF	TGTGCCAGCAGCTTTCAGGGGACAGGGGGCTTCGGTATGACCGGGGAGCTGTTTTTT
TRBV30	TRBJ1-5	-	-	CAWSVPGQPQHF	TGTGCCTGGAGTGTACCAGGACAGCCCCAGCATTTT
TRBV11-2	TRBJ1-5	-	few	CASSLDGAYQPQHF	TGTGCCAGCAGCTTGGATGGGGCTTATCAGCCCCAGCATTTT
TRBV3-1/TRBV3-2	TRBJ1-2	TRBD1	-	CASSHVDRAHGYTF	TGTGCCAGCAGCCACGTGGACAGGGCGCACGGCTACACCTTC
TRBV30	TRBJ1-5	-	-	CAWSRDTGNQPQHF	TGTGCCTGGAGTAGGGATACAGGGAATCAGCCCCAGCATTTT
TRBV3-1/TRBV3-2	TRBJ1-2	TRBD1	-	CASSQADREDGYTF	TGTGCCAGCAGCCAAGCCGACAGGGAGGACGGCTACACCTTC
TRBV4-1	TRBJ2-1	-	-	CASSQDRVRTGYNEQFF	TGCGCCAGCAGCCAAGATAGGGTCAGAACAGGATACAATGAGCAGTTCTTC
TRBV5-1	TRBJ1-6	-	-	CASSTGQNSPLHF	TGCGCCAGCAGTACAGGGCAAAATTCACCCCTCCACTTT
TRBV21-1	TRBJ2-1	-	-	CASRFYPYNEQFF	TGTGCCAGCCGGTTCTATCCGTACAATGAGCAGTTCTTC
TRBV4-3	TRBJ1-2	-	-	CASQGKGLSGYTF	TGCGCCAGCCAAGGGAAGGGGCTTAGTGGCTACACCTTC
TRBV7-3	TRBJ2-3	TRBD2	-	CASSLGWSSGVRDTQYF	TGTGCCAGCAGCTTAGGGTGGTCGAGCGGGGTTCGGGATACGCAGTATTTT
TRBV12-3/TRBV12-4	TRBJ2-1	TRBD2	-	CASSKGTNNEQFF	TGTGCCAGCAGTAAGGGGACTAACAATGAGCAGTTCTTC
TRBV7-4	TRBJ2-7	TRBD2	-	CASTDTAQTSGSYEQYF	TGTGCCAGCACCGACACCGCCCAGACTAGCGGTTCCTACGAGCAGTACTTC
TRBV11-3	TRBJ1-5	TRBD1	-	CASSSQDREDNQPQHF	TGTGCCAGCAGCTCCCAGGACAGGGAGGATAATCAGCCCCAGCATTTT
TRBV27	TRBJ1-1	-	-	CASSFGGRGEAFF	TGTGCCAGCAGTTTTGGTGGCAGAGGCGAAGCTTTCTTT
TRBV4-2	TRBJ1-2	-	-	CASSQEGGKYYGYTF	TGTGCCAGCAGCCAAGAGGGGGGGAAGTACTATGGCTACACCTTC
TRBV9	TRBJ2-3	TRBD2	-	CASSPTTSADTQYF	TGTGCCAGCAGCCCCACGACTAGCGCAGATACGCAGTATTTT
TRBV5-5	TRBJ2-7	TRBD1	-	CASSNEGQGYEQYF	TGTGCCAGCAGCAATGAAGGACAGGGCTACGAGCAGTACTTC
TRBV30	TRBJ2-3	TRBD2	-	CAYNRGGGGTDTQYF	TGTGCCTACAACCGAGGCGGGGGTGGTACAGATACGCAGTATTTT
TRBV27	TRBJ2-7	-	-	CASSATGYALSEQYF	TGTGCCAGCAGTGCCACAGGGTACGCCCTTAGCGAGCAGTACTTC
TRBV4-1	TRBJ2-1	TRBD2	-	CASSQSPSGIWDEQFF	TGCGCCAGCAGCCAAAGCCCTAGCGGGATCTGGGATGAGCAGTTCTTC
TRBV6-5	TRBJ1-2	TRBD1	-	CASSPETGSFYGYTF	TGTGCCAGCAGTCCCGAGACAGGGAGCTTCTATGGCTACACCTTC
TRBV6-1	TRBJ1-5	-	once	CASSEQGLGNQPQHF	TGTGCCAGCAGTGAACAGGGGTTGGGTAATCAGCCCCAGCATTTT
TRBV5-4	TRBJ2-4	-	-	CASSTTEVKNIQYF	TGTGCCAGCAGCACCACGGAGGTCAAAAACATTCAGTACTTC
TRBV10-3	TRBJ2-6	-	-	CAISVNRDHFNSGANVLTF	TGTGCCATCAGCGTAAACAGGGATCACTTCAACTCTGGGGCCAACGTCCTGACTTTC
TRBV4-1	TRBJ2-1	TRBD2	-	CASSFRFSGSGEQFF	TGCGCCAGCAGCTTTAGATTTAGCGGGAGCGGGGAGCAGTTCTTC
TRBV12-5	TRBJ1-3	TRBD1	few	CASGGQGRRDTIYF	TGTGCTAGTGGGGGACAGGGGCGGAGGGACACCATATATTTT
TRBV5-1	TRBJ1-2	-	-	CASSLAVAGNGYTF	TGCGCCAGCAGCTTGGCCGTAGCAGGGAATGGCTACACCTTC
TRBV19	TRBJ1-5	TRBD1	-	CASTRGQGANQPQHF	TGTGCCAGTACTCGAGGACAGGGTGCCAATCAGCCCCAGCATTTT
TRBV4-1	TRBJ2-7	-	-	CASSQDTYEQYF	TGCGCCAGCAGCCAAGATACCTACGAGCAGTACTTC
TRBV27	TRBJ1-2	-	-	CASSLGGVHGYTF	TGTGCCAGCAGTTTAGGTGGAGTCCATGGCTACACCTTC